A single sample gave rise to the 30 T cell receptor beta chains below, sequenced in a study of blood T cell repertoires in COVID-19. TCRdb's table, derived via immunoSEQ multiplex PCR, lists solely in-frame clones and lacks some. The table has around 46,000 clones, approximately 85% seen once. The sequenced sample was peripheral blood. All receptors come from a woman at least 80 years old with COVID-19, enrolled during active disease.

The chain recombines TRBV27 with TRBJ2-3; maybe TRBD1 (8 bases). There are 15 residues in the CDR3. V gave up 6 bases and J gave up 2 bases, with 15 bases separating them. Germline V gives CDR1 MNHEY, CDR2 SMNVEV (reference sequence). DNA for the CDR3: TGTGCCAGCAGGAGACAGGGGAGGGTCACAGATACGCAGTATTTT. Encoded protein: CASRRQGRVTDTQYF.

J is TRBJ2-3 and V is TRBV2; TRBD2 matches at 12 bases. Trimming at V came to 7 bases and at J to 3 bases, leaving 2 bases not matched to a gene. The germline V gene encodes CDR1 SNHLY and CDR2 FYNNEI. The length of the CDR3 is 14 residues. The CDR3 here is CASTGTSGTDTQYF. Written as DNA, the CDR3 is TGTGCCAGCACCGGGACTAGCGGGACAGATACGCAGTATTTT.

The chain carries TRBV5-4 and TRBJ2-3, with 15 bases fitting TRBD2. In germline, CDR1 is SGHNT, CDR2 YYREEE (reference sequence). V lost 4 bases to trimming and J lost 5 bases; unmatched junction nucleotides: 5. The CDR3 loop spans 16 amino acids. The CDR3 loop is CASSPGTSGRIDTQYF. For the CDR3, the DNA is TGTGCCAGCAGCCCCGGGACTAGCGGGAGGATAGATACGCAGTATTTT.

The chain couples TRBV4-3 to TRBJ2-4; 7 positions match TRBD2. Losses at the gene ends were 0 bases for V and 8 bases for J; bases not matched to a gene: 1. Germline values: CDR1 LGHNA, CDR2 YSLEER. The CDR3 consists of 13 residues. CDR3 DNA sequence: TGCGCCAGCAGCCAAGATCGGGGGGACATTCAGTACTTC. This encodes CASSQDRGDIQYF.

The V gene is TRBV18, the J gene TRBJ1-3; TRBD1 matches 7 bases. This CDR3 is 16 amino acids long. Trimming cost V 6 bases and J 0 bases; bases outside gene matches: 8. The germline gives CDR1 KGHSH, CDR2 LQKENI. The CDR3 sequence is CASSPTGDLSGNTIYF. CDR3 in DNA: TGTGCCAGCTCGCCAACAGGGGACCTCTCTGGAAACACCATATATTTT.

The chain combines TRBV5-1 with TRBJ2-6; 8 nucleotides line up with TRBD1. J lost 0 bases, V lost 0 bases, and 5 bases had no gene match. There are 18 residues in the CDR3. The germline V gene has CDR1 SGHRS and CDR2 YFSETQ. The DNA of the CDR3 is TGCGCCAGCAGCTTGGCAGGGGGCGCAATCTCTGGGGCCAACGTCCTGACTTTC. This gives the protein CASSLAGGAISGANVLTF.

This sequence joins TRBV9 and TRBJ2-7; perhaps TRBD1 as D (6 bases). V was trimmed by 0 bases and J by 3 bases, leaving 13 bases between them. The CDR3 is 15 amino acids. Germline lookup yields CDR1 SGDLS and CDR2 YYNGEE. The CDR3 protein is CASSVVDSWGYEQYF. The CDR3 DNA follows: TGTGCCAGCAGCGTAGTGGACAGCTGGGGCTACGAGCAGTACTTC.

J is TRBJ2-2 and V is TRBV6-2 or TRBV6-3; D unclear. The CDR3 is 13 residues long. V was clipped by 4 bases and J by 3 bases, with 6 bases between them. The germline CDR1 and CDR2 sequences are MNHEY and SVGEGT. CDR3: CASSSQYTGELFF. The CDR3 nucleotides are TGTGCCAGCAGTTCACAGTACACCGGGGAGCTGTTTTTT.

The genes are TRBV9 and TRBJ1-5; D perhaps matches TRBD1 (6 bases). The V gene's germline CDR1 is SGDLS and CDR2 YYNGEE. The CDR3 totals 14 residues. V lost 0 bases and J lost 3, with 7 bases in between. This chain's CDR3 is CASSVGTVNQPQHF. CDR3 coding DNA: TGTGCCAGCAGCGTAGGGACAGTCAATCAGCCCCAGCATTTT.

The chain links TRBV15 to TRBJ2-7; D might be TRBD1 (5 bases). Germline CDR1 and CDR2: LNHNV and YYDKDF (reference sequence). V was shortened by 5 bases and J by 0 bases, with 17 bases between the two germline ends. CDR3 length: 16 amino acids. CDR3 region: CATSPPPGRDSYEQYF. The CDR3 nucleotides are TGTGCCACCAGCCCCCCCCCGGGCAGGGACTCCTACGAGCAGTACTTC. Variable domain in full (rest from reference TRBV15 and TRBJ2-7): DAMVIQNPRYQVTQFGKPVTLSCSQTLNHNVMYWYQQKSSQAPKLLFHYYDKDFNNEADTPDNFQSRRPNTSFCFLDIRSPGLGDTAMYLCATSPPPGRDSYEQYFGPGTRLTVT.

The genes are TRBV15 and TRBJ1-4; D possibly corresponds to TRBD1 (6 bases). Germline V gene data show CDR1 as LNHNV and CDR2 as YYDKDF (reference sequence). The CDR3 runs 17 residues. Between the trimmed V and J ends, which lost 3 bases and 4 bases, there was a span of 18 bases. CDR3 protein: CATSSSRGAPDNEKLFF. The CDR3 DNA follows: TGTGCCACCAGCAGCTCCCGGGGGGCCCCGGATAATGAAAAACTGTTTTTT.

This sequence joins TRBV7-3 and TRBJ2-2; D may be TRBD1 (5 bases). The CDR3 is 13 amino acids. The germline V gene encodes CDR1 SGHTA and CDR2 FQGTGA. V was cut by 5 bases and J by 5 bases, with 9 bases left in between. CDR3 residues: CASSPQGTGELFF. Here the CDR3 DNA reads TGTGCCAGCAGCCCTCAGGGAACCGGGGAGCTGTTTTTT. Full variable domain (outside the CDR3, taken from reference TRBV7-3 and TRBJ2-2): GAGVSQTPSNKVTEKGKYVELRCDPISGHTALYWYRQSLGQGPEFLIYFQGTGAADDSGLPNDRFFAVRPEGSVSTLKIQRTERGDSAVYLCASSPQGTGELFFGEGSRLTVL.

This rearrangement joins TRBV19 to TRBJ2-2; TRBD2 aligns across 7 bases. Germline lookup yields CDR1 LNHDA and CDR2 SQIVND (reference sequence). This CDR3 is built from 17 residues. With V trimmed by 1 base and J by 2 bases, 7 bases remained unmatched. The CDR3 is CASSIGPSGGNTGELFF. CDR3 DNA sequence: TGTGCCAGTAGTATAGGGCCTAGCGGAGGAAACACCGGGGAGCTGTTTTTT.

This clone came up once. This chain links TRBV5-1 with TRBJ1-5, with unresolved D. CDR3 length: 15 amino acids. The germline V gene encodes CDR1 SGHRS and CDR2 YFSETQ. Trimming cost V 4 bases and J 2 bases, with 13 bases left between them. CDR3 DNA: TGCGCCAGCAGCCTCCACGGGTTAGGCAATCAGCCCCAGCATTTT. Translating gives CASSLHGLGNQPQHF.

Only one count was recorded for this clone. The chain employs TRBV25-1 and TRBJ2-1, with a tentative D call TRBD1 (6 bases). CDR3 size: 14 residues. Trimming removed 2 bases at V and 3 bases at J, with 8 bases between. CDR1 MGHDK and CDR2 SYGVNS come from the germline V gene. The CDR3 DNA is TGTGCCAGCAGTGAAGGGGGCCGCTACAATGAGCAGTTCTTC. Amino acid sequence: CASSEGGRYNEQFF. The full variable domain, with the rest looked up from reference TRBV25-1 and TRBJ2-1, is EADIYQTPRYLVIGTGKKITLECSQTMGHDKMYWYQQDPGMELHLIHYSYGVNSTEKGDLSSESTVSRIRTEHFPLTLESARPSHTSQYLCASSEGGRYNEQFFGPGTRLTVL.

The chain uses TRBV10-1 and TRBJ1-6; D gene unclear. The CDR3 length is 13 residues. V shed 11 bases and J shed 0 bases, with 8 bases lying between them. Germline CDR1 is WNHNN and CDR2 is SYGVQD (reference sequence). CDR3 nucleotide sequence: TGCGCCTTCCTTCGCTCCTATAATTCACCCCTCCACTTT. Translating gives CAFLRSYNSPLHF.

J is TRBJ2-7 and V is TRBV7-2; TRBD2 agrees at 8 bases. V dropped 1 base and J dropped 0; count of bases not matched to a gene: 2. The germline V gene has CDR1 SGHTA and CDR2 FQGNSA. The CDR3 length is 15 residues. The chain's CDR3 is CASSLVAGSSYEQYF. As DNA, the CDR3 is TGTGCCAGCAGCTTAGTAGCGGGGAGCTCCTACGAGCAGTACTTC.

This chain uses TRBV11-2 with TRBJ2-1; 9 bases line up with TRBD1. Germline V gene lookup returns CDR1 SGHAT and CDR2 FQNNGV. CDR3 size: 15 residues. V trimming: 5 bases; J trimming: 6 bases; junction bases outside the gene matches: 8. The CDR3 nucleotides are TGTGCCAGCAGCCAGAATCCGACAGGGGGCAATGAGCAGTTCTTC. Translated, it gives CASSQNPTGGNEQFF.

The chain employs TRBV7-2 and TRBJ2-5, with D perhaps TRBD1 (6 bases). V lost 5 bases and J lost 5, with 15 bases in between. Germline CDR1 and CDR2: SGHTA and FQGNSA. The CDR3 is 14 amino acids. CDR3 sequence (DNA): TGTGCCAGCAGCAGTCAGGGGTCGGGGGAGACCCAGTACTTC. Translating it yields CASSSQGSGETQYF.

The V and J genes are TRBV6-5 and TRBJ1-2; TRBD1 aligns across 7 bases. V lost 0 bases, J lost 8 bases, and 9 bases stayed unmatched. The CDR3 runs 15 residues. Germline V gene sequence: CDR1 MNHEY, CDR2 SVGAGI. This chain's CDR3 is CASSYSSQGEMGYTF. As DNA, the CDR3 is TGTGCCAGCAGTTACTCGTCTCAGGGGGAAATGGGCTACACCTTC.

This chain links TRBV27 with TRBJ1-2; the match to TRBD1 covers 8 bases. The CDR3 extends over 13 amino acids. CDR1 is MNHEY, CDR2 SMNVEV, per germline (reference sequence). The trim removed 5 bases at V and 8 bases at J, leaving 7 bases unmatched. Here the CDR3 reads CASSLTGGYGYTF. The CDR3 nucleotides read TGTGCCAGCAGTCTAACAGGGGGATACGGCTACACCTTC.

In this sample, this clone turned up a few times. This chain links TRBV28 with TRBJ1-4; D is possibly TRBD1 (5 bases). The CDR3 contains 17 residues. Trimming cost V 7 bases and J 0 bases, with 18 bases left between them. Germline values: CDR1 MDHEN, CDR2 SYDVKM. CDR3 amino acids: CASNRAGRGTTNEKLFF. In nucleotides, the CDR3 is TGTGCCAGCAACCGAGCTGGGAGGGGAACAACTAATGAAAAACTGTTTTTT.

The rearrangement links TRBV7-2 to TRBJ1-2, with TRBD1 identical over 8 bases. Germline CDR1 and CDR2: SGHTA and FQGNSA. V shed 4 bases, J shed 0 bases, and the junction held 7 bases outside the gene matches. The CDR3 is 16 residues long. The CDR3 spells CASSYGQGNSNYGYTF. CDR3 DNA sequence: TGTGCCAGCAGCTATGGACAGGGAAACTCTAACTATGGCTACACCTTC.

This clone has only a few counts. The chain links TRBV5-8 to TRBJ2-2; D gene uncertain. CDR1 is SGHTS and CDR2 is YDEGEE in the germline V gene. Trimming pared 4 bases from V and 4 bases from J, leaving 5 bases between. The CDR3 totals 12 residues. The CDR3 DNA reads as TGTGCCAGCAGCCGGGTCACCGGGGAGCTGTTTTTT. It is translated as CASSRVTGELFF.

The rearrangement uses TRBV7-2 and TRBJ2-1; 13 bases align to TRBD2. The CDR3 runs 15 residues. V lost 1 base, J lost 10 bases, and 4 bases stayed unmatched. Germline V gives CDR1 SGHTA, CDR2 FQGNSA. In nucleotides, the CDR3 is TGTGCCAGCAGCTTAGGGACTAGCGGGGGTGGCGAGCAGTTCTTC. Its protein product is CASSLGTSGGGEQFF. Full variable domain (missing parts from reference TRBV7-2 and TRBJ2-1): GAGVSQSPSNKVTEKGKDVELRCDPISGHTALYWYRQSLGQGLEFLIYFQGNSAPDKSGLPSDRFSAERTGGSVSTLTIQRTQQEDSAVYLCASSLGTSGGGEQFFGPGTRLTVL.

The gene calls are TRBV10-1 and TRBJ1-6; D remains unclear. Germline V gene data show CDR1 as WNHNN and CDR2 as SYGVQD (reference sequence). The CDR3 covers 18 residues. V dropped 7 bases and J dropped 3 bases, with 22 bases sitting between them. CDR3 DNA: TGCGCCAGCACCCTCGGGTACACGATACCGAGCTATAATTCACCCCTCCACTTT. Its protein product is CASTLGYTIPSYNSPLHF.

The chain carries TRBV5-8 and TRBJ1-1, with 10 bases matching TRBD1. V lost 0 bases and J lost 5; bases outside the gene matches: 7. Germline CDR1 reads SGHTS; CDR2 reads YDEGEE. The length of the CDR3 is 16 residues. CDR3 bases: TGTGCCAGCAGCTTGGACCCCTGGACAGGGGGGACTGAAGCTTTCTTT. Its translation: CASSLDPWTGGTEAFF.

The chain combines TRBV5-1 with TRBJ2-2, with D possibly TRBD1 on 8 matching bases. Germline V gene data show CDR1 as SGHRS and CDR2 as YFSETQ. The CDR3 is 15 residues long. The ends were cut back, 5 bases at V and 4 bases at J, with 15 bases in the middle. The CDR3 nucleotides are TGCGCCAGCAGTCCGACAGGGGAGGGCACCGGGGAGCTGTTTTTT. This encodes CASSPTGEGTGELFF.

This rearrangement joins TRBV12-3 or TRBV12-4 to TRBJ1-1; possibly TRBD1 for D (6 bases). Trimming cost V 3 bases and J 7 bases, with 12 bases left between them. The CDR3 contains 13 residues. The DNA of the CDR3 is TGTGCCAGCAGTTTTACCGTAGGGGGTGAAGCTTTCTTT. Amino acid sequence: CASSFTVGGEAFF.

The J gene is TRBJ2-5, the V gene TRBV7-2, with 7 bases lining up with TRBD1. CDR3 length equals 15 residues. The ends lost 3 bases at V and 1 base at J; junction bases unmatched: 5. Germline V gives CDR1 SGHTA, CDR2 FQGNSA. In DNA form, the CDR3 reads TGTGCCAGCAGCTTTAATCAGGGGGTCCAAGAGACCCAGTACTTC. Its protein product is CASSFNQGVQETQYF.